The clone carrying this T cell receptor (beta chain) was seen at least ten times. This entry belongs to a study of blood T cell repertoires in COVID-19. Study details: COVID-19 samples, acute and convalescent, were from the United States, Italy and Spain. PBMCs, B-cell-depleted T cells, or T cells provided the cDNA or gDNA that made up the material.

V was trimmed by 3 bases and J by 3 bases, leaving 9 bases between them. The CDR3 is 14 amino acids. Germline lookup yields CDR1 SEHNR and CDR2 FQNEAQ (reference sequence). Per the authors' pipeline: Reference gene primers were amplified, and this amplification served to estimate nucleated cell counts. The method was immunoSEQ multiplex PCR; TCRdb's version includes in-frame clones alone and lacks a portion of them. The DNA gave D and trimming, while V, J and clone size come from that table. In the table there are 100,000 to 120,000 clones, roughly 80% of which are singletons. The sample taken for sequencing was peripheral blood. The V gene is TRBV7-9, the J gene TRBJ1-5; D not certain. The sequence came from an elderly woman with acute or convalescent COVID-19. Here the CDR3 DNA reads TGTGCCAGCAGCTTCGACACAGTCAATCAGCCCCAGCATTTT. Protein: CASSFDTVNQPQHF.